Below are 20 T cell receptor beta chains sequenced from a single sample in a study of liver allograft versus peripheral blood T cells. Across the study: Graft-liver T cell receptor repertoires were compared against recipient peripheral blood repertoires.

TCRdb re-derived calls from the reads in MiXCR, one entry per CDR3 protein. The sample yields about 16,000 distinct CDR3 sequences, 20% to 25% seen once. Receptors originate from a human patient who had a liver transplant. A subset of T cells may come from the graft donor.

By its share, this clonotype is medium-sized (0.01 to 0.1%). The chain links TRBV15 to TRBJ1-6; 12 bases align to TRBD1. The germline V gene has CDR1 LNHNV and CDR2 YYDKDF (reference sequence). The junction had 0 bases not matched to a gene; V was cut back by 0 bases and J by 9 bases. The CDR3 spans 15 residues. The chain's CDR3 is CATSREGQGASPLHF. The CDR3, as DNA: TGTGCCACCAGCAGAGAGGGACAGGGGGCTTCACCCCTCCACTTT.

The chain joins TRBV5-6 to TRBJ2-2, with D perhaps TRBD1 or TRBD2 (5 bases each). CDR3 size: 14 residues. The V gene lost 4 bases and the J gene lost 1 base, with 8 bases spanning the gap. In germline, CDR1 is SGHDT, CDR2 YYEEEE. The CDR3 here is CASSRDGNTGELFF. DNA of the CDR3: TGTGCCAGCAGCCGGGACGGGAACACCGGGGAGCTGTTTTTT.

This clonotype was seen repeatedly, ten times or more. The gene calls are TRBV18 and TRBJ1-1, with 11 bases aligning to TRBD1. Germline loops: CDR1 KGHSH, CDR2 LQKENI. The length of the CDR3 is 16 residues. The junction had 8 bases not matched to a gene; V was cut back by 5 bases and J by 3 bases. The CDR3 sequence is CASSSWTGGADTEAFF. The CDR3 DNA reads TGTGCCAGCTCATCGTGGACAGGGGGCGCGGACACTGAAGCTTTCTTT.

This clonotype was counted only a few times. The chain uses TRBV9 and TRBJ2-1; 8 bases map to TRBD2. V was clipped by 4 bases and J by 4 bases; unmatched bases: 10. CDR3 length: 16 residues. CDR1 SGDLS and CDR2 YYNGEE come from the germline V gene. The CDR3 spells CASSPGISGGYNEQFF. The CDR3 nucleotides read TGTGCCAGCAGCCCCGGAATCAGCGGGGGATACAATGAGCAGTTCTTC.

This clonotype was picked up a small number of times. The CDR3 bases are TGTGCCAGTAGTATAGCGGACAGGCCAAGGGAGAAGGAAAAACTGTTTTTT. It specifies CASSIADRPREKEKLFF. V is TRBV19 and J is TRBJ1-4; 7 nucleotides align to TRBD1. CDR3 length: 17 amino acids. From germline, CDR1 is LNHDA and CDR2 SQIVND (reference sequence). The junction had 13 bases not matched to a gene; V was cut back by 1 base and J by 8 bases.

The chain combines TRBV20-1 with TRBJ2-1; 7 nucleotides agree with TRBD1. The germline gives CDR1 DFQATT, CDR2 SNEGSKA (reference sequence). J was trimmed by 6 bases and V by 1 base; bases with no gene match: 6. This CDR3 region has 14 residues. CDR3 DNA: TGCAGTGCTAGAGGGGACAGACAGCTCAATGAGCAGTTCTTC. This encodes CSARGDRQLNEQFF.

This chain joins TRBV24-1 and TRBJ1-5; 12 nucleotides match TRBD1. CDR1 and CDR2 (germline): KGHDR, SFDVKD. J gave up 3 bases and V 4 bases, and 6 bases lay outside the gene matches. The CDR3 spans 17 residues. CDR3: CATSDQSGQGANQPQHF. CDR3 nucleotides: TGTGCCACCAGTGACCAATCGGGACAGGGGGCCAATCAGCCCCAGCATTTT.

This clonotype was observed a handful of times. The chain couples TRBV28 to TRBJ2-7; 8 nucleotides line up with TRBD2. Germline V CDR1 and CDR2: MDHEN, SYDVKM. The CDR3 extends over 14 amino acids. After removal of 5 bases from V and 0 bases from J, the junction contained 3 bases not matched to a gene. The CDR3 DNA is TGTGCCAGCAGTCGGGGGGGCCTCTCCTACGAGCAGTACTTC. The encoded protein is CASSRGGLSYEQYF.

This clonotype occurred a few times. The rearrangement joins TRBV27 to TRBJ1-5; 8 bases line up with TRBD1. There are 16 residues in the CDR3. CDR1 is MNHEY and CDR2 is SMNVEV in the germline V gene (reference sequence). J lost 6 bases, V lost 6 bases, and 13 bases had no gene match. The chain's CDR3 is CASSPGTGRGSQPQHF. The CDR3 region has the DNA TGTGCCAGCAGCCCAGGGACAGGAAGGGGAAGTCAGCCCCAGCATTTT.

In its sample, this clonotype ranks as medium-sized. CDR3 protein: CASSPPRWETARINEQFF. The CDR3 nucleotides are TGTGCCAGCTCACCACCCCGTTGGGAGACCGCCCGGATCAATGAGCAGTTCTTC. The chain has TRBV18 and TRBJ2-1, with a weak D call TRBD2 (5 bases). Germline V gene sequence: CDR1 KGHSH, CDR2 LQKENI. This CDR3 has 18 residues. V lost 0 bases, J lost 6 bases, and 21 bases lay in between.

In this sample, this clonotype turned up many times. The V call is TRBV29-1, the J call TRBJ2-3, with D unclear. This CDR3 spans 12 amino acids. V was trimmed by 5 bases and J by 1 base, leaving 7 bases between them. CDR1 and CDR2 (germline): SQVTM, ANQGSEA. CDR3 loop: CSVHQGTDTQYF. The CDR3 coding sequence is TGCAGCGTTCACCAGGGCACAGATACGCAGTATTTT.

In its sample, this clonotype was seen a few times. The CDR3 bases are TGTGCCATCAGTGAGCACACAGGGGGCTCTGAGCAGTTCTTC. Protein: CAISEHTGGSEQFF. The chain is built from TRBV10-3 and TRBJ2-1; 9 bases are a match to TRBD1. The CDR3 length is 14 residues. The V segment lost 2 bases and the J segment 9 bases; nucleotides outside the gene matches: 5. In germline, CDR1 is ENHRY, CDR2 SYGVKD.

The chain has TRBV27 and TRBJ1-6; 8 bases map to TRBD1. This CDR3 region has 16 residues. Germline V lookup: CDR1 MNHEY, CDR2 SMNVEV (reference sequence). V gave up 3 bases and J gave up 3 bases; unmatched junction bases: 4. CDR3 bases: TGTGCCAGCAGTTTCTTACAGGGGGACTATAATTCACCCCTCCACTTT. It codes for CASSFLQGDYNSPLHF.

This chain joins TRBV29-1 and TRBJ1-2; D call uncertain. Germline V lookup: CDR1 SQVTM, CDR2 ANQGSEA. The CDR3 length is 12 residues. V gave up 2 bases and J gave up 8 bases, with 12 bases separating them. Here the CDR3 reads CSVEWSSVGYTF. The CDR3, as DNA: TGCAGCGTTGAATGGTCCTCGGTAGGCTACACCTTC.

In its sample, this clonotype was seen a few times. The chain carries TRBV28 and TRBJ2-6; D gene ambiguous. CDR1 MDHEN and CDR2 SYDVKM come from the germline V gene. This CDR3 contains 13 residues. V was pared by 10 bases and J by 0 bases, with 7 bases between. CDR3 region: CATLSSGANVLTF. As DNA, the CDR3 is TGTGCCACCCTGAGCTCTGGGGCCAACGTCCTGACTTTC.

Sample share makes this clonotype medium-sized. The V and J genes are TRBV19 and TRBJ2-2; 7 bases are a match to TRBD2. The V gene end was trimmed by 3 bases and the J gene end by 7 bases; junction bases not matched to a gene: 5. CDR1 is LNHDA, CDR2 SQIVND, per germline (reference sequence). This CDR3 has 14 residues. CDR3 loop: CASSIGTIIGELFF. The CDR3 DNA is TGTGCCAGTAGTATTGGGACTATAATCGGGGAGCTGTTTTTT.

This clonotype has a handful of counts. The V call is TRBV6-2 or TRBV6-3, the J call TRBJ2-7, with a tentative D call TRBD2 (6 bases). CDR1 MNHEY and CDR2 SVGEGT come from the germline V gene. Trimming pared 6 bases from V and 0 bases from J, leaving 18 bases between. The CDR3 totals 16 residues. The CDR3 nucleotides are TGTGCCAGCAGCCGCGGGACTGCGGGAATCTCCTACGAGCAGTACTTC. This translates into CASSRGTAGISYEQYF.

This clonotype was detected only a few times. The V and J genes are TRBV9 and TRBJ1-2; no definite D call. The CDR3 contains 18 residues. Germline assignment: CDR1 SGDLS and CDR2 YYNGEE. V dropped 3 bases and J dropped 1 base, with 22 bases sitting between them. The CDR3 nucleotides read TGTGCCAGCAGCGCCACCCCGGCTAACAGCTCCGATAACTATGGCTACACCTTC. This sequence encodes CASSATPANSSDNYGYTF.

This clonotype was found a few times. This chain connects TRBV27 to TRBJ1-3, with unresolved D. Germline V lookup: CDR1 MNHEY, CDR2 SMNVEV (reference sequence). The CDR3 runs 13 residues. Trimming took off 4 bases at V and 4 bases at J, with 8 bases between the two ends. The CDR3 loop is CASSSNLGNTIYF. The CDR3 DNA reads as TGTGCCAGCAGTTCTAACCTCGGAAACACCATATATTTT.

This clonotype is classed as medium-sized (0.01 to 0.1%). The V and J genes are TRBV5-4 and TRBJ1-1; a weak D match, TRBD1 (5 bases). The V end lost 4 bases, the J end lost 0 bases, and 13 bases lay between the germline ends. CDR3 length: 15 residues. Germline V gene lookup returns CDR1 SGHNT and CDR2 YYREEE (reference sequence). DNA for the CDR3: TGTGCCAGCAGCCCCGAATCGACAGTGAACACTGAAGCTTTCTTT. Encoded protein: CASSPESTVNTEAFF. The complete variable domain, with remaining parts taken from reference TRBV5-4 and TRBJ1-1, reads ETGVTQSPTHLIKTRGQQVTLRCSSQSGHNTVSWYQQALGQGPQFIFQYYREEENGRGNFPPRFSGLQFPNYSSELNVNALELDDSALYLCASSPESTVNTEAFFGQGTRLTVV.